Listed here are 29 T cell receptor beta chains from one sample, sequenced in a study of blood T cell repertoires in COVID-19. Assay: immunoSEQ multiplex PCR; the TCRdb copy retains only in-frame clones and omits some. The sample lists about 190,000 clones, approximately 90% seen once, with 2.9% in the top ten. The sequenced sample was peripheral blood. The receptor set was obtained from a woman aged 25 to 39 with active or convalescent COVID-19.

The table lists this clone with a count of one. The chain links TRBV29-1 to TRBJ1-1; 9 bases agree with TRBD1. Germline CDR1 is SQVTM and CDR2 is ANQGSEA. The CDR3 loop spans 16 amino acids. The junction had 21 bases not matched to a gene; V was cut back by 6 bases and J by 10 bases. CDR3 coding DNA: TGCAGCGTCACCCGCGCGGCGGGACAGGGAGGGTTAAGAGCTTTCTTT. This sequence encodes CSVTRAAGQGGLRAFF.

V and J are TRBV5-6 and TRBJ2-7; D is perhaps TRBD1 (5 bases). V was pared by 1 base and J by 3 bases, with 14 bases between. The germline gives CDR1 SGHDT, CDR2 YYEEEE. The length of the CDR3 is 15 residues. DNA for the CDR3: TGTGCCAGCAGCTTGTGGGGCCAGGGCCACTACGAGCAGTACTTC. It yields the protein CASSLWGQGHYEQYF.

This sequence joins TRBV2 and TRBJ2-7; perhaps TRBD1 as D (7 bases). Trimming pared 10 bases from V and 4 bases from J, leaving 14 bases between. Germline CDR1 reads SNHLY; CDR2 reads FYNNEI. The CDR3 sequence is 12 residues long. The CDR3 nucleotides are TGTGCCACCGGCCCAGGGGGGTACGAGCAGTACTTC. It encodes CATGPGGYEQYF.

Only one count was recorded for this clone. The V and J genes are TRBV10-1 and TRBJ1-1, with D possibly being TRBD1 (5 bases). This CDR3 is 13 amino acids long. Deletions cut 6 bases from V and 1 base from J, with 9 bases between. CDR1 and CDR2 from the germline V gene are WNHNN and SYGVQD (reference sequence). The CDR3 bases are TGCGCCAGCAGGGAGACAGCGAACACTGAAGCTTTCTTT. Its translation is CASRETANTEAFF.

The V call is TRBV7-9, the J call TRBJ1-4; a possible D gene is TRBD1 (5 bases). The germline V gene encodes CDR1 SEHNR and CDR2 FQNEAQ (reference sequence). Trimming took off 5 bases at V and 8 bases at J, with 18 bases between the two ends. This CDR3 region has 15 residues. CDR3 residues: CASSPRGGKEEKLFF. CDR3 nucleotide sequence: TGTGCCAGCAGCCCACGGGGCGGGAAAGAAGAAAAACTGTTTTTT.

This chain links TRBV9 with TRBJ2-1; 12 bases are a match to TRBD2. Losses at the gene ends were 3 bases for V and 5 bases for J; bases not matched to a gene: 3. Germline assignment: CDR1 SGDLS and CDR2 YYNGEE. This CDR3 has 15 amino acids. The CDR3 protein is CASSATSGSHNEQFF. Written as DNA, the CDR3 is TGTGCCAGCAGCGCGACTAGCGGGAGTCACAATGAGCAGTTCTTC.

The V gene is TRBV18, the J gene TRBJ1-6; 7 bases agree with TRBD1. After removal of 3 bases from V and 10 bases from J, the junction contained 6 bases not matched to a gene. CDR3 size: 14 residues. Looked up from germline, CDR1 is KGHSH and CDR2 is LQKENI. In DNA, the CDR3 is TGTGCCAGCTCACCTGACAGGGTACAATCACCCCTCCACTTT. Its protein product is CASSPDRVQSPLHF.

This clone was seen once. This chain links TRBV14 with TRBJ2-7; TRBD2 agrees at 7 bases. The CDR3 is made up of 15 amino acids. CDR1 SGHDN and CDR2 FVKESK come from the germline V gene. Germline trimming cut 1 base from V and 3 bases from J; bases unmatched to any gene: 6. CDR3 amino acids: CASSQGPASGYEQYF. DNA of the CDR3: TGTGCCAGCAGCCAAGGTCCGGCTAGCGGCTACGAGCAGTACTTC.

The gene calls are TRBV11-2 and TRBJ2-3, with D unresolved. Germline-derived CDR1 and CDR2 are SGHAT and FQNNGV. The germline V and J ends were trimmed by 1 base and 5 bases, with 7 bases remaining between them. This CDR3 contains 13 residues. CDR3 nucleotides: TGTGCCAGCAGCTTAGCGAGGCGAGATACGCAGTATTTT. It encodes CASSLARRDTQYF.

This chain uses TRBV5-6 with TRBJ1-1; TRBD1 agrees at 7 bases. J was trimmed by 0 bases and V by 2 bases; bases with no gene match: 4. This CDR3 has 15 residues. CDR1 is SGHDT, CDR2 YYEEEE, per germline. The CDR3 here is CASSFTDRMNTEAFF. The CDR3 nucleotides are TGTGCCAGCAGCTTTACGGACAGGATGAACACTGAAGCTTTCTTT.

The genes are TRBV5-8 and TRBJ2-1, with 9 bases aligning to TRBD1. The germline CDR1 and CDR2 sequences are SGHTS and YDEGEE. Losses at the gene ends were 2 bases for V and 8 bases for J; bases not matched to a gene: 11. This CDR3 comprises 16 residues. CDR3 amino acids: CASSLKGGTGRHEQFF. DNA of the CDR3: TGTGCCAGCAGCTTAAAGGGCGGGACAGGGAGGCATGAGCAGTTCTTC.

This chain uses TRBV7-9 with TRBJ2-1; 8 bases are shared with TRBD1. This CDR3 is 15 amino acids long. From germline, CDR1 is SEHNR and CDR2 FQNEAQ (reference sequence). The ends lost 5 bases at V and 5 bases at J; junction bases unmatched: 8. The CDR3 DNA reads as TGTGCCAGCAGCGCCACAGGGGGACTCCACAATGAGCAGTTCTTC. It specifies CASSATGGLHNEQFF.

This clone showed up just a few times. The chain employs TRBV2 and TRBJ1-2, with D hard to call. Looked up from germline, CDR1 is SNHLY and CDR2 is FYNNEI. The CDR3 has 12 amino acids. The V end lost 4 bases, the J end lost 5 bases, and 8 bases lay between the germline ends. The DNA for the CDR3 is TGTGCCAGCAGTGGACACGATTATGGCTACACCTTC. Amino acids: CASSGHDYGYTF.

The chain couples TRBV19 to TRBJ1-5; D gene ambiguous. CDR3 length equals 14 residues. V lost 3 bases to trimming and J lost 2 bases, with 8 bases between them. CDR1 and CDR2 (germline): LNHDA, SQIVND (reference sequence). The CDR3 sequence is CASSIVQGNQPQHF. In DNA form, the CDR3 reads TGTGCCAGTAGTATTGTCCAGGGCAATCAGCCCCAGCATTTT.

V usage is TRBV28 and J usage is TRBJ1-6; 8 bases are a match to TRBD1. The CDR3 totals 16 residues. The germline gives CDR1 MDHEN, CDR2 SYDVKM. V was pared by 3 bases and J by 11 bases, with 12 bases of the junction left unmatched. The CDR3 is CASSFEGTGRGTPLHF. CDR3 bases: TGTGCCAGCAGTTTTGAGGGGACAGGCCGCGGGACACCCCTCCACTTT.

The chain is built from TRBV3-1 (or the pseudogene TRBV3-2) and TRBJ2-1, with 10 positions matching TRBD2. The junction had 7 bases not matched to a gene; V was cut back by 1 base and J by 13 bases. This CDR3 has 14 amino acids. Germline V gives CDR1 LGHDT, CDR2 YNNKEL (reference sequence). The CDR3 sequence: CASSQVITSGDQFF. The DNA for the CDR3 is TGTGCCAGCAGCCAAGTAATCACTAGCGGGGACCAGTTCTTC.

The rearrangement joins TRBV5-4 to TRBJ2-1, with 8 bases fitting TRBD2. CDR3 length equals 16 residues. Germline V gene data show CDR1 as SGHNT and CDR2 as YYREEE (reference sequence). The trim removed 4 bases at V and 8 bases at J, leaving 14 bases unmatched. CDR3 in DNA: TGTGCCAGCAGCCCTAGCACCAGCGGGAGCATCCATGAGCAGTTCTTC. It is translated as CASSPSTSGSIHEQFF.

The CDR3 loop is CASSPIAGTGDNEQFF. DNA of the CDR3: TGTGCCAGCAGCCCCATAGCGGGGACGGGCGACAATGAGCAGTTCTTC. This chain links TRBV9 with TRBJ2-1; TRBD2 matches at 8 bases. This CDR3 spans 16 amino acids. Germline V lookup: CDR1 SGDLS, CDR2 YYNGEE. J was trimmed by 5 bases and V by 4 bases; bases with no gene match: 11.

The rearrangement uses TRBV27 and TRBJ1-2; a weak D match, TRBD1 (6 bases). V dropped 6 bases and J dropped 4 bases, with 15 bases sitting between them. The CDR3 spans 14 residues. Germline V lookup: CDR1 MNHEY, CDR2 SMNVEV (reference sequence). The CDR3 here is CASRARGGSYGYTF. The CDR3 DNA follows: TGTGCCAGCAGGGCCCGAGGGGGTTCCTATGGCTACACCTTC.

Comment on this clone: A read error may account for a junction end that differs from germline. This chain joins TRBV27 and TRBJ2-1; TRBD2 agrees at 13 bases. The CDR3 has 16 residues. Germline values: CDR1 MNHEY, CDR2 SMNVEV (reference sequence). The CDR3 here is CASSPELAGGYSEQFF. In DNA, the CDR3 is TGTGCCAGCAGTCCCGAACTAGCGGGAGGGTACAGTGAGCAGTTCTTC.

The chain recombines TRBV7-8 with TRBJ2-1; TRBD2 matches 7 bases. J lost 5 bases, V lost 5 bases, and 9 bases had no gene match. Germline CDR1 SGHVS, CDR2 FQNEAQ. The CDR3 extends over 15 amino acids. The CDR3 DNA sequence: TGTGCCAGCAGCCCACTAACCCTAGCGGACAATGAGCAGTTCTTC. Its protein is CASSPLTLADNEQFF.

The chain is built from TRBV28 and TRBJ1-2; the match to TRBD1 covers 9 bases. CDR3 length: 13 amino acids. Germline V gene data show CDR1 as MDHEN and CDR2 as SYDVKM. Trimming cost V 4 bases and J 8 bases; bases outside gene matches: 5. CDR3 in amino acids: CASSSTGGIGYTF. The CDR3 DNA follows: TGTGCCAGCAGTTCGACAGGGGGAATCGGCTACACCTTC.

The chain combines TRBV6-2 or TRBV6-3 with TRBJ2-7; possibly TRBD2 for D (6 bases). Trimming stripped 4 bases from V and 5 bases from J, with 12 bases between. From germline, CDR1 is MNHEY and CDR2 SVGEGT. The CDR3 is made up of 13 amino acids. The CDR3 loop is CASSWVGGDEQYF. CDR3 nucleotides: TGTGCCAGCAGTTGGGTGGGAGGCGACGAGCAGTACTTC.

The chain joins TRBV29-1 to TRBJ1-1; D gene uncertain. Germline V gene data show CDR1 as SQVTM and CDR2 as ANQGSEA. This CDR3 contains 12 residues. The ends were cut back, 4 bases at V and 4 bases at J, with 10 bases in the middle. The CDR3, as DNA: TGCAGCGTTGGTCTTTCGAGCACTGAAGCTTTCTTT. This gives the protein CSVGLSSTEAFF.

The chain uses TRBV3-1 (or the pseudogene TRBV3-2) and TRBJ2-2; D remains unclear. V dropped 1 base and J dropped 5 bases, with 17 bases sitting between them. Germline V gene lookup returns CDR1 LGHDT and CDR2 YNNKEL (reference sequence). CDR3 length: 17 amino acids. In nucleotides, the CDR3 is TGTGCCAGCAGCCAAGTTCTTCGTGGGCCCAGGACCGGGGAGCTGTTTTTT. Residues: CASSQVLRGPRTGELFF.

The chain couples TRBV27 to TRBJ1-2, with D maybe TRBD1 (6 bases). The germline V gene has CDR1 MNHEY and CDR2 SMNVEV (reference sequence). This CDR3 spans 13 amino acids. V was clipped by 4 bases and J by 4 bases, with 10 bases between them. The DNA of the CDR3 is TGTGCCAGCAGTTCGGCCAGGGGCTATGGCTACACCTTC. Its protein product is CASSSARGYGYTF.

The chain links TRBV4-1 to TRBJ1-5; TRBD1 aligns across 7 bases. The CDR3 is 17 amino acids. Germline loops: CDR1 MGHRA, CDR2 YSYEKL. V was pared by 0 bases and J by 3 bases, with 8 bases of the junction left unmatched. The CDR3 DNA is TGCGCCAGCAGCCAAGATCCACAGGGGAGACCCAATCAGCCCCAGCATTTT. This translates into CASSQDPQGRPNQPQHF.

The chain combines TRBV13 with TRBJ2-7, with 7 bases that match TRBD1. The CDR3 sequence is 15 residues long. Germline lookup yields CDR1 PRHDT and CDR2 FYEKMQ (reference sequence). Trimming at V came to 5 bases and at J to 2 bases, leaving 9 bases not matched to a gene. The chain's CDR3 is CASSPGVQGTYEQYF. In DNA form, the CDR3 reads TGTGCCAGCAGCCCAGGGGTACAGGGGACCTACGAGCAGTACTTC.

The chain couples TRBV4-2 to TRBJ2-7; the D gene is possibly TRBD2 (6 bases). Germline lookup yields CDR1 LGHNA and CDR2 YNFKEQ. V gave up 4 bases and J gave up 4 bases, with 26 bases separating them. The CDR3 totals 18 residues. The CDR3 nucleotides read TGTGCCAGCAGCCGGGACGCGGTCCGGGACTCACTCTCTTACGAGCAGTACTTC. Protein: CASSRDAVRDSLSYEQYF.